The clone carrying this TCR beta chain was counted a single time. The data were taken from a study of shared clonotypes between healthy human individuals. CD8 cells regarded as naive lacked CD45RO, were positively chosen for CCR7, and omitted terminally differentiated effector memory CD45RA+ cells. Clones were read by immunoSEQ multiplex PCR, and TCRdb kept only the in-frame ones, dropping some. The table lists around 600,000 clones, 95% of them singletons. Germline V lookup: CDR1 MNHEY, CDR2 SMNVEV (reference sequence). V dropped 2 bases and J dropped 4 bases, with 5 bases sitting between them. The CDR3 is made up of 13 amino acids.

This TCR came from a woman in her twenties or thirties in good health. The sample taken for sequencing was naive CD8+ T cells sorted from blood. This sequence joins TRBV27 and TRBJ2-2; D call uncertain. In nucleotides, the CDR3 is TGTGCCAGCAGTTTACTAAGCACCGGGGAGCTGTTTTTT. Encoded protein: CASSLLSTGELFF.